Sequencing of this T cell receptor (beta chain) was carried out in a study of technical replicates of blood from several donors. This clone was seen just once. Repertoires were generated with immunoSEQ multiplex PCR, while TCRdb's copy carries only in-frame clones and drops some. The data contain 70,000 to 95,000 clones, around 97% of them singletons. The CDR3 is made up of 14 amino acids. CDR1 and CDR2 from the germline V gene are MNHEY and SVGAGI. V dropped 1 base and J dropped 8; count of bases not matched to a gene: 4. The sequenced material came from T cells isolated from PBMCs. This chain links TRBV6-5 with TRBJ1-2, with TRBD1 matching 10 bases. The clonotype was recovered from a human donor in good health. The CDR3 sequence: CASSYFGTGEGYTF. The CDR3 coding sequence is TGTGCCAGCAGTTACTTCGGGACAGGGGAAGGCTACACCTTC.